The 24 T cell receptor beta chains in this list originate from one sample, sequenced in a study of T cells in Graves' hyperthyroidism and ophthalmopathy. RNA transcripts yielded amplified TCR beta CDR3 regions. With the HTBI primer set, the TCR CDR3 went through a first round of RT-PCR. In TCRdb, the multiplex PCR reads were re-called with MiXCR into one record per CDR3 protein. Altogether 75,000 to 100,000 distinct CDR3 sequences are present, about half being singletons, with the ten largest covering roughly 27%. The sequenced material came from blood. These receptors came from a woman aged 40 to 50 with Graves' hyperthyroidism.

Ten or more counts support this clonotype. The V gene is TRBV6-5, the J gene TRBJ2-5; D possibly corresponds to TRBD2 (5 bases). Trimming pared 6 bases from V and 2 bases from J, leaving 16 bases between. Germline CDR1 is MNHEY and CDR2 is SVGAGI. CDR3 length: 15 residues. The CDR3 loop reads CASSRTGREQETQYF. CDR3 bases: TGTGCCAGCAGCCGGACCGGAAGGGAGCAAGAGACCCAGTACTTC.

This clonotype was observed at least ten times. This CDR3 reads CSARDRLDSRNQPQHF. As DNA, the CDR3 is TGCAGTGCTAGAGATCGCTTGGACAGCCGCAATCAGCCCCAGCATTTT. The V call is TRBV20-1, the J call TRBJ1-5; D is perhaps TRBD1 (6 bases). From germline, CDR1 is DFQATT and CDR2 SNEGSKA (reference sequence). The CDR3 consists of 16 residues. Trimming shortened V by 0 bases and J by 2 bases, and 14 bases separated the two germline ends.

To note about this clonotype: Relative to the germline gene, one junction end is altered; a read error may explain this. The rearrangement joins TRBV29-1 to TRBJ1-1; D perhaps matches TRBD1 (5 bases). Germline loops: CDR1 SQVTM, CDR2 ANQGSEA. CDR3 length equals 11 residues. CDR3 sequence: CSVEGGRETLF. The CDR3 DNA reads as TGCAGCGTTGAAGGGGGCAGGGAGACTCTCTTT.

The chain couples TRBV6-5 to TRBJ1-1; 10 bases are shared with TRBD1. The CDR3 length is 16 residues. V trimming: 6 bases; J trimming: 4 bases; junction bases outside the gene matches: 11. Germline V lookup: CDR1 MNHEY, CDR2 SVGAGI. The DNA of the CDR3 is TGTGCCAGCAGGCGGGACAGGGGACGACTCGTCACTGAAGCTTTCTTT. It encodes CASRRDRGRLVTEAFF.

This clonotype was found many times. This chain uses TRBV4-1 with TRBJ1-1, with D perhaps matching TRBD1 (6 bases). Germline loops: CDR1 MGHRA, CDR2 YSYEKL. With 1 base removed from V and 7 bases from J, the gap between germline ends came to 7 bases. The CDR3 has 12 residues. The CDR3 loop is CASSQGTDEAFF. The CDR3 DNA reads TGCGCCAGCAGCCAAGGGACAGATGAAGCTTTCTTT.

Many counts were recorded for this clonotype. The chain joins TRBV7-9 to TRBJ2-5; 8 bases are shared with TRBD1. The length of the CDR3 is 16 residues. Trimming removed 3 bases from V and 5 bases from J; junction bases left unmatched: 11. Per the germline V gene, CDR1 is SEHNR and CDR2 is FQNEAQ (reference sequence). In nucleotides, the CDR3 is TGTGCCAGCAGCTTTGCCGGGACAGGAAAACGTGAGACCCAGTACTTC. This codes for CASSFAGTGKRETQYF.

As to this clonotype: Just one base apart from a much larger clone, this may be a read error. The V gene is TRBV5-1, the J gene TRBJ1-1; no clear D gene. CDR1 and CDR2 (germline): SGHRS, YFSETQ. V was shortened by 2 bases and J by 0 bases, with 11 bases between the two germline ends. This CDR3 spans 15 amino acids. The CDR3 sequence is CASSFGRHMNTEAFF. The CDR3 coding sequence is TGCGCCAGCAGCTTTGGCAGGCACATGAACACTGAAGCTTTCTTT.

The V gene is TRBV7-8, the J gene TRBJ2-7; TRBD2 matches at 7 bases. CDR1 is SGHVS, CDR2 FQNEAQ, per germline. The CDR3 contains 13 residues. The ends lost 6 bases at V and 3 bases at J; junction bases unmatched: 5. The CDR3 sequence is CASRQAGVYEQYF. The CDR3 DNA sequence: TGTGCCAGCAGGCAGGCGGGGGTCTACGAGCAGTACTTC.

The V and J genes are TRBV24-1 and TRBJ2-3; D possibly corresponds to TRBD1 (6 bases). V was shortened by 11 bases and J by 4 bases, with 15 bases between the two germline ends. Germline V gene data show CDR1 as KGHDR and CDR2 as SFDVKD. The CDR3 is 13 amino acids. The CDR3 bases are TGTGCCAGCTCAGCAGGACAGTCAGATACGCAGTATTTT. This gives the protein CASSAGQSDTQYF.

This clonotype came up a few times. V usage is TRBV7-8 and J usage is TRBJ1-3; D gene unclear. Trimming removed 6 bases at V and 6 bases at J, with 9 bases between. The germline V gene encodes CDR1 SGHVS and CDR2 FQNEAQ. The CDR3 spans 12 residues. The CDR3 bases are TGTGCCAGCAGGCGCGAAACAAACACCATATATTTT. Translation gives CASRRETNTIYF.

On this clonotype: A much more abundant neighbour one base away suggests this may be a read error. The J gene is TRBJ2-2, the V gene TRBV10-3, with D perhaps matching TRBD1 or TRBD2 (6 bases each). The germline V gene encodes CDR1 ENHRY and CDR2 SYGVKD. CDR3 size: 13 residues. The CDR3 DNA is TGTCCCATCAGTCCTGGCGGGGACAGGGAGCTGTTTTTT. Translation gives CPISPGGDRELFF.

The CDR3 DNA reads TGTGCCAGCAGTGACGGGACATTCCACTTT. It yields the protein CASSDGTFHF. The rearrangement links TRBV2 to TRBJ1-6; maybe TRBD1 (6 bases). The V and J ends lost 3 bases and 17 bases respectively, with 8 bases between them. The CDR3 has 10 amino acids. Germline-derived CDR1 and CDR2 are SNHLY and FYNNEI.

On this clonotype itself: The conserved phenylalanine or tryptophan normally closing the CDR3 is absent here, so this likely arose from a read error. The chain couples TRBV20-1 to TRBJ1-1; 9 bases fit TRBD1. V shed 5 bases and J 2 bases; nucleotides not matched to a gene: 3. Germline CDR1 DFQATT, CDR2 SNEGSKA (reference sequence). This CDR3 is built from 13 residues. The CDR3 here is CSAATGGNTEAFL. In DNA, the CDR3 is TGCAGTGCTGCGACAGGGGGAAACACTGAAGCTTTCTTA.

In its sample, this clonotype was seen many times. This rearrangement joins TRBV7-8 to TRBJ1-1, with a tentative D call TRBD1 (5 bases). Per the germline V gene, CDR1 is SGHVS and CDR2 is FQNEAQ. Trimming took off 5 bases at V and 7 bases at J, with 17 bases between the two ends. The CDR3 consists of 14 residues. The CDR3 loop reads CASSPEGWAIEAFF. In DNA, the CDR3 is TGTGCCAGCAGCCCAGAGGGGTGGGCCATTGAAGCTTTCTTT.

The gene calls are TRBV5-6 and TRBJ1-1; D perhaps matches TRBD1 (6 bases). Germline CDR1 is SGHDT and CDR2 is YYEEEE. The CDR3 totals 13 residues. V lost 5 bases, J lost 6 bases, and 14 bases lay in between. The CDR3 DNA sequence: TGTGCCAGCAGGCCGGGGGGGGCGGCTGAAGCTTTCTTT. Translation: CASRPGGAAEAFF.

This clonotype was counted at least ten times. The chain is built from TRBV7-6 and TRBJ1-1; 8 bases map to TRBD1. V lost 5 bases and J lost 1; bases outside the gene matches: 3. In germline, CDR1 is SGHVS, CDR2 FNYEAQ. The CDR3 spans 14 residues. The CDR3 loop reads CASSQGQGNTEAFF. The CDR3 DNA reads TGTGCCAGCAGCCAAGGACAGGGGAACACTGAAGCTTTCTTT.

This clonotype was found many times. The J gene is TRBJ2-7, the V gene TRBV5-1; the D is unclear. Germline lookup yields CDR1 SGHRS and CDR2 YFSETQ. V lost 4 bases and J 1 base, leaving 12 bases between the germline ends. The CDR3 contains 14 residues. CDR3 sequence reads: CASSVTPQSYEQYF. DNA of the CDR3: TGCGCCAGCAGCGTAACCCCCCAGTCCTACGAGCAGTACTTC.

This clonotype was observed a few times. The chain links TRBV7-9 to TRBJ1-5; 11 positions agree with TRBD1. This CDR3 has 16 residues. J gave up 2 bases and V 6 bases, and 6 bases lay outside the gene matches. Germline CDR1 is SEHNR and CDR2 is FQNEAQ (reference sequence). In DNA form, the CDR3 reads TGTGCCAGCAGTTCCCCGGGACAGGGGGGCAATCAGCCCCAGCATTTT. It codes for CASSSPGQGGNQPQHF.

This rearrangement joins TRBV20-1 to TRBJ2-3; D gene uncertain. CDR3 length: 15 residues. In germline, CDR1 is DFQATT, CDR2 SNEGSKA (reference sequence). Trimming left V 4 bases short and J 0 bases short, with 14 bases between. The CDR3 DNA reads as TGCAGTGCTACTGGTCCGGGTGCTAGCACAGATACGCAGTATTTT. Its protein is CSATGPGASTDTQYF.

This clonotype has ten or more counts. The V call is TRBV28, the J call TRBJ1-5; the D is unclear. Between the trimmed V and J ends, which lost 5 bases and 8 bases, there was a span of 19 bases. Germline CDR1 MDHEN, CDR2 SYDVKM. CDR3 length equals 15 residues. CDR3 DNA: TGTGCCAGCAGTCCCAGTACGCCCGTTTCCGAGCCCCAGCATTTT. Amino acids: CASSPSTPVSEPQHF.

A remark on this clonotype: Since a much larger clone is just one base distant, this may be a read error. The J gene is TRBJ2-2, the V gene TRBV5-1; possible D gene TRBD1, 6 bases. V dropped 6 bases and J dropped 5 bases, with 14 bases sitting between them. This CDR3 is 14 amino acids long. CDR1 is SGHRS and CDR2 is YFSETQ in the germline V gene. The CDR3, as DNA: TGCGCCAGCAACTTAGACAGGTTAACCGGGGAGCTGTTTTTT. Protein product: CASNLDRLTGELFF. Based on the CDR3 plus reference TRBV5-1 and TRBJ2-2, the full variable domain is KAGVTQTPRYLIKTRGQQVTLSCSPISGHRSVSWYQQTPGQGLQFLFEYFSETQRNKGNFPGRFSGRQFSNSRSEMNVSTLELGDSALYLCASNLDRLTGELFFGEGSRLTVL.

To note about this clonotype: Lacking the conserved final phenylalanine or tryptophan, this CDR3 likely reflects a read error. The chain uses TRBV7-2 and TRBJ2-3, with 12 bases lining up with TRBD2. The CDR3 sequence is 16 residues long. V lost 3 bases to trimming and J lost 0 bases; unmatched junction nucleotides: 1. The germline CDR1 and CDR2 sequences are SGHTA and FQGNSA. CDR3 loop: CASSLGLAGSTDTQYL. Written as DNA, the CDR3 is TGTGCCAGCAGCTTGGGACTAGCGGGTAGCACAGATACGCAGTATCTT.

This sequence joins TRBV30 and TRBJ1-2; D unresolved. The germline V gene encodes CDR1 GTSNPN and CDR2 SVGIG (reference sequence). The V end was cut by 0 bases, the J end by 11 bases, with 13 bases between. The CDR3 runs 12 residues. Here the CDR3 reads CAWSVRGGLYTF. The CDR3 DNA reads as TGTGCCTGGAGTGTACGGGGAGGACTATACACCTTC.

The CDR3 sequence is CAISESGQKYGYTF. Here the CDR3 DNA reads TGTGCCATCAGTGAGTCGGGACAGAAATATGGCTACACCTTC. This rearrangement joins TRBV10-3 to TRBJ1-2, with TRBD1 matching 7 bases. The V and J ends lost 0 bases and 5 bases, in that order; junction bases with no gene match: 3. Germline CDR1 reads ENHRY; CDR2 reads SYGVKD. The CDR3 is made up of 14 amino acids.